A single sample is the source of the 22 T cell receptor beta chains below, sequenced in a study of OX40 agonist ivuxolimab in advanced cancers. Sequenced by immunoSEQ multiplex PCR; TCRdb stores in-frame clones only, minus some. The sample consists of roughly 51,000 clones, 88% of them appearing once. Sequenced material: CD4+ or CD8+ T cells sorted from blood, taken in a trial of the OX40 agonist ivuxolimab. These receptors all come from an adult with an advanced solid tumor such as melanoma, head and neck, liver or kidney cancer.

V usage is TRBV5-6 and J usage is TRBJ1-5; possibly TRBD1 for D (6 bases). This CDR3 is built from 15 residues. Germline V lookup: CDR1 SGHDT, CDR2 YYEEEE. Trimming took off 4 bases at V and 7 bases at J, with 18 bases between the two ends. CDR3 region: CASSSRGAEGQPQHF. CDR3 nucleotides: TGTGCCAGCAGCAGTCGGGGGGCGGAAGGGCAGCCCCAGCATTTT.

This clone was seen more than once but under ten times. This rearrangement joins TRBV19 to TRBJ2-4; the D call may be TRBD1 or TRBD2 (5 bases each). The V end lost 4 bases, the J end lost 8 bases, and 24 bases lay between the germline ends. Germline V gene sequence: CDR1 LNHDA, CDR2 SQIVND (reference sequence). CDR3 length equals 17 residues. For the CDR3, the DNA is TGTGCCAGTAGTACCCACTCCATGGGGGTCCCCGGGGACATTCAGTACTTC. Its translation: CASSTHSMGVPGDIQYF.

The rearrangement uses TRBV28 and TRBJ1-1; D gene uncertain. This CDR3 is 12 amino acids long. CDR1 is MDHEN and CDR2 is SYDVKM in the germline V gene. The germline V and J ends were trimmed by 6 bases and 0 bases, with 5 bases remaining between them. The CDR3: CASRFLNTEAFF. The DNA for the CDR3 is TGTGCCAGCAGATTCTTGAACACTGAAGCTTTCTTT.

The CDR3 coding sequence is TGTGCCAGCACCATCCCGGACAGGGGCAATCAGCCCCAGCATTTT. This gives the protein CASTIPDRGNQPQHF. The rearrangement joins TRBV2 to TRBJ1-5; 8 positions agree with TRBD1. V trimming: 7 bases; J trimming: 2 bases; junction bases outside the gene matches: 7. The CDR3 has 15 amino acids. Looked up from germline, CDR1 is SNHLY and CDR2 is FYNNEI.

CDR3 residues: CASSPRAVDSFSSYEQYF. CDR3 DNA: TGTGCCAGCAGTCCGCGGGCTGTCGACTCTTTTAGCTCCTACGAGCAGTACTTC. The rearrangement joins TRBV28 to TRBJ2-7; TRBD2 might be the D (5 bases). This CDR3 contains 18 residues. V lost 5 bases, J lost 0 bases, and 23 bases lay in between. CDR1 MDHEN and CDR2 SYDVKM come from the germline V gene.

This sequence joins TRBV5-6 and TRBJ2-7; D gene ambiguous. CDR3 length equals 13 residues. V was pared by 2 bases and J by 3 bases, with 9 bases between. From germline, CDR1 is SGHDT and CDR2 YYEEEE. CDR3 in DNA: TGTGCCAGCAGCTTACGGATCCACTACGAGCAGTACTTC. Translated, it gives CASSLRIHYEQYF.

DNA of the CDR3: TGTGCCAGCAGTTACTCTGGGCAGGGGAGCTCCTACGAGCAGTACTTC. It translates to CASSYSGQGSSYEQYF. The rearrangement uses TRBV27 and TRBJ2-7; D might be TRBD1 (6 bases). The V and J ends lost 4 bases and 0 bases respectively, with 16 bases between them. This CDR3 contains 16 residues. The germline CDR1 and CDR2 sequences are MNHEY and SMNVEV (reference sequence).

The V gene is TRBV13, the J gene TRBJ2-7; maybe TRBD1 (5 bases). V lost 2 bases and J 2 bases, leaving 13 bases between the germline ends. CDR3 length: 15 residues. Germline loops: CDR1 PRHDT, CDR2 FYEKMQ (reference sequence). CDR3 amino acids: CASSLFTGSAYEQYF. CDR3 DNA sequence: TGTGCCAGCAGCTTATTTACAGGATCTGCCTACGAGCAGTACTTC.

V usage is TRBV11-2 and J usage is TRBJ1-2; 8 positions agree with TRBD1. The CDR3 is 15 amino acids. V gave up 5 bases and J gave up 2 bases; unmatched junction bases: 7. Germline V gives CDR1 SGHAT, CDR2 FQNNGV. In DNA, the CDR3 is TGTGCCAGCAGCACTCAGGGGGCGATAAACTATGGCTACACCTTC. As protein: CASSTQGAINYGYTF.

V gene TRBV28 combines with J gene TRBJ1-5; unclear D gene. Deletions cut 2 bases from V and 1 base from J, with 6 bases between. There are 14 residues in the CDR3. The germline V gene encodes CDR1 MDHEN and CDR2 SYDVKM. This CDR3 is CASSLTWSNQPQHF. For the CDR3, the DNA is TGTGCCAGCAGTTTAACCTGGAGCAATCAGCCCCAGCATTTT.

DNA of the CDR3: TGTGCCAGCCTCGGGACCAACGGCGGGGAGCAGTACGTC. This translates into CASLGTNGGEQYV. The J gene is TRBJ2-7, the V gene TRBV2; D might be TRBD1 or TRBD2, each matching 5 bases. V lost 8 bases and J 7 bases, leaving 18 bases between the germline ends. The CDR3 spans 13 residues. Germline V CDR1 and CDR2: SNHLY, FYNNEI.

The chain couples TRBV6-5 to TRBJ1-5; D is unresolved. Trimming shortened V by 6 bases and J by 2 bases, and 11 bases separated the two germline ends. Per the germline V gene, CDR1 is MNHEY and CDR2 is SVGAGI. The CDR3 consists of 14 residues. CDR3 DNA sequence: TGTGCCAGCAGCCTAAGTTGGGGCAATCAGCCCCAGCATTTT. The encoded protein is CASSLSWGNQPQHF.

The chain has TRBV5-1 and TRBJ2-1, with a tentative D call TRBD1 (6 bases). Germline lookup yields CDR1 SGHRS and CDR2 YFSETQ. V was clipped by 3 bases and J by 6 bases, with 16 bases between them. The CDR3 is 15 amino acids. CDR3 loop: CASSSAQGIRNEQFF. In DNA, the CDR3 is TGCGCCAGCAGCTCGGCACAGGGTATACGCAATGAGCAGTTCTTC.

The chain has TRBV4-3 and TRBJ1-1, with D hard to call. This CDR3 comprises 14 residues. CDR1 and CDR2 (germline): LGHNA, YSLEER. The V and J ends lost 0 bases and 3 bases respectively, with 8 bases between them. The CDR3 coding sequence is TGCGCCAGCAGCCAAGATCGGTGGGACACTGAAGCTTTCTTT. As protein: CASSQDRWDTEAFF.

This clone was found once. The rearrangement joins TRBV28 to TRBJ2-2, with unresolved D. CDR3 length: 15 amino acids. CDR1 MDHEN and CDR2 SYDVKM come from the germline V gene. Trimming left V 5 bases short and J 1 base short, with 11 bases between. The CDR3 region has the DNA TGTGCCAGCAGTCCTGACATTTTGAACACCGGGGAGCTGTTTTTT. Translation gives CASSPDILNTGELFF.

This clone was observed a few times. The J gene is TRBJ2-3, the V gene TRBV6-1; 7 bases are shared with TRBD1. With 6 bases clipped from V and 4 bases from J, the junction kept 10 bases outside the gene matches. CDR1 and CDR2 (germline): MNHNS, SASEGT. The CDR3 contains 15 residues. The DNA of the CDR3 is TGTGCCAGCAGGGGGGACAGTTGGGTACCAGATACGCAGTATTTT. Translation gives CASRGDSWVPDTQYF.

The chain employs TRBV6-1 and TRBJ1-2, with D perhaps matching TRBD1 (6 bases). Germline V gene data show CDR1 as MNHNS and CDR2 as SASEGT. V was shortened by 10 bases and J by 4 bases, with 22 bases between the two germline ends. This CDR3 comprises 15 residues. CDR3 nucleotide sequence: TGTGCCACTTTTGGACAGAAGACTAAAACCTATGGCTACACCTTC. It is translated as CATFGQKTKTYGYTF.

This rearrangement joins TRBV6-1 to TRBJ2-1, with a possible D match to TRBD1 (5 bases). This CDR3 region has 11 residues. V was cut by 5 bases and J by 9 bases, with 8 bases left in between. The V gene's germline CDR1 is MNHNS and CDR2 SASEGT. The CDR3, as DNA: TGTGCCAGCAGTCAAGGGGCTGAGCAGTTCTTC. Translating it yields CASSQGAEQFF.

A single count supports this clone. V and J are TRBV11-2 and TRBJ2-3; D unclear. The V gene's germline CDR1 is SGHAT and CDR2 FQNNGV. The CDR3 loop spans 15 amino acids. Trimming stripped 2 bases from V and 0 bases from J, with 9 bases between. The CDR3 region has the DNA TGTGCCAGCAGCTTATATGGGCCGAGCACAGATACGCAGTATTTT. Amino acids: CASSLYGPSTDTQYF. The full variable domain, its missing parts supplied by reference TRBV11-2 and TRBJ2-3, is EAGVAQSPRYKIIEKRQSVAFWCNPISGHATLYWYQQILGQGPKLLIQFQNNGVVDDSQLPKDRFSAERLKGVDSTLKIQPAKLEDSAVYLCASSLYGPSTDTQYFGPGTRLTVL.

The chain carries TRBV29-1 and TRBJ2-7; tentatively, D is TRBD1 (6 bases). This CDR3 has 13 residues. Trimming took off 8 bases at V and 3 bases at J, with 17 bases between the two ends. In germline, CDR1 is SQVTM, CDR2 ANQGSEA. The CDR3 nucleotides read TGCAGCATCATCCGGGACAACCACTACGAGCAGTACTTC. This gives the protein CSIIRDNHYEQYF.

The rearrangement uses TRBV11-2 and TRBJ1-6; D not resolved. Germline CDR1 and CDR2: SGHAT and FQNNGV. V lost 2 bases, J lost 7 bases, and 3 bases lay in between. CDR3 length: 12 amino acids. For the CDR3, the DNA is TGTGCCAGCAGCTTAATGAATTCACCCCTCCACTTT. This sequence encodes CASSLMNSPLHF.

The rearrangement uses TRBV15 and TRBJ1-2, with 8 bases matching TRBD1. Unmatched junction bases numbered 6, after V lost 4 bases and J lost 2 bases. In germline, CDR1 is LNHNV, CDR2 YYDKDF (reference sequence). The CDR3 extends over 15 amino acids. CDR3 bases: TGTGCCACCAGCACCCAGGGACAGGCCAACTATGGCTACACCTTC. The encoded protein is CATSTQGQANYGYTF.